The clone carrying this TCR beta chain appeared a few times. Antigen specificity is unknown. This sample was included in a study of vaccination and CD4 T cells after COVID-19. The treatment here: approximately 11-day PBMC culture with coronavirus spike peptide pools or control peptides (ViraFEST assay). Sequence data for DNA of cultured CD4+ T cells were generated by the Oncomine TCR Beta short-read assay. MiXCR, applied by TCRdb to the PCR reads, yields one record per CDR3 protein. This table holds more than 12,000 distinct CDR3 sequences, approximately 73% found once. The V end lost 0 bases, the J end lost 1 base, and 7 bases lay between the germline ends. The CDR3 has 15 residues.

The receptor comes from a human donor who had recovered from COVID-19. Sequenced sample: CD4+ T cells from blood, cultured in vitro. The chain carries TRBV23-1 and TRBJ1-5; possibly TRBD1 for D (6 bases). TRBV23-1 is placed among ORFs of uncertain function. The CDR3 loop reads CASSQSDRSNQPQHF. CDR3 in DNA: TGCGCCAGCAGTCAATCGGACAGAAGCAATCAGCCCCAGCATTTT.